The present T cell receptor beta chain was sequenced within a study of CD8+CD57+ T cells in acquired aplastic anemia. Across the study: CD4+ and CD8+ cells, once sorted, gave DNA averaging approximately 3 ug.

The study, taken as a whole, reports: Almost 30 CD8+ CDR3 sequences occurred in both the patients and the controls.

This clonotype was observed a few times. Its matching antigen is unknown. A read error is possible here, since a much larger clone lies one base away. According to the study, genomic DNA was the template for TCR beta VDJ and CDR3 profiling. TCRdb analysed the reads with MiXCR anew, one entry per CDR3 protein. The table lists around 430,000 distinct CDR3 sequences, around 30% of them singletons. Germline assignment: CDR1 SGHTA and CDR2 FQGNSA. The CDR3 has 15 amino acids. The ends were cut back, 0 bases at V and 0 bases at J, with 8 bases in the middle. CD8+CD57+ cell expansion had been shown by flow cytometry in patients chosen for sequencing. Each of the patients presented with severe acquired aplastic anemia.

Sequenced input: sorted CD4+, CD8+, or CD8+CD57+ T cells (not recorded which) from PBMCs. The source is a human donor with aplastic anemia. The chain is built from TRBV7-2 and TRBJ1-1; D ambiguous. CDR3 amino acids: CASSLADGLNTEAFF. CDR3 bases: TGTGCCAGCAGCTTAGCTGACGGACTGAACACTGAAGCTTTCTTT.